This TCR beta chain emerged from a study of kidney transplant recipient with SARS-CoV-2 infection. This clonotype was observed many times. The CDR3 extends over 17 amino acids. Germline loops: CDR1 LGHDT, CDR2 YNNKEL (reference sequence). The ends were cut back, 5 bases at V and 4 bases at J, with 23 bases in the middle. Each CDR3 protein is one row after TCRdb ran MiXCR on the reads. The sample records some 220,000 distinct CDR3 sequences, 29% being singletons. Sequences were derived from a blood sample, sampled at baseline and on day 111 from a kidney transplant recipient. The receptor comes from a young adult male patient who had COVID-19 and was a kidney transplant recipient. Some T cells may have originated in the graft donor. This chain connects TRBV3-1 to TRBJ1-1; no clear D gene. The CDR3 DNA reads TGTGCCAGCAGCGTTCCCGGTCCCATTTCAATTCGCACTGAAGCTTTCTTT. The encoded protein is CASSVPGPISIRTEAFF. The full variable domain, its missing parts supplied by reference TRBV3-1 and TRBJ1-1, is DTAVSQTPKYLVTQMGNDKSIKCEQNLGHDTMYWYKQDSKKFLKIMFSYNNKELIINETVPNRFSPKSPDKAHLNLHINSLELGDSAVYFCASSVPGPISIRTEAFFGQGTRLTVV.